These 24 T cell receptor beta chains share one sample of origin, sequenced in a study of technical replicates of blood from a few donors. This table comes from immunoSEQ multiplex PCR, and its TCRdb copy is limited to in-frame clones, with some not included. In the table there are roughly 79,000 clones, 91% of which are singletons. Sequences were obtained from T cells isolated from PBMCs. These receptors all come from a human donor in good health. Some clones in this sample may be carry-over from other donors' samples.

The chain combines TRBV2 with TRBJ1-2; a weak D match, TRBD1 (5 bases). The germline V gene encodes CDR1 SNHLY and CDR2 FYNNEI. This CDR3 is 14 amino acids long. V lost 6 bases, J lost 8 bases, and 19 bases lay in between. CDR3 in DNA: TGTGCCAGCAGCGCGGGGACCGGGGGATACGGCTACACCTTC. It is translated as CASSAGTGGYGYTF.

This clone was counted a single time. The CDR3 reads CASSTGQGAFEAFF. Here the CDR3 DNA reads TGTGCCAGCAGCACAGGACAGGGGGCCTTTGAAGCTTTCTTT. V gene TRBV6-1 combines with J gene TRBJ1-1; 11 bases fit TRBD1. Germline V gene sequence: CDR1 MNHNS, CDR2 SASEGT. This CDR3 has 14 residues. Unmatched junction bases numbered 7, after V lost 6 bases and J lost 7 bases.

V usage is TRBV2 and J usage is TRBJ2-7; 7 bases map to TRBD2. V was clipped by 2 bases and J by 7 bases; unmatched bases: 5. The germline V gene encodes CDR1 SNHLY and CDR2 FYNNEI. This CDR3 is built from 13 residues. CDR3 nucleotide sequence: TGTGCCAGCAGTGAAAGACTAGCTGATGAGCAGTACTTC. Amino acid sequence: CASSERLADEQYF.

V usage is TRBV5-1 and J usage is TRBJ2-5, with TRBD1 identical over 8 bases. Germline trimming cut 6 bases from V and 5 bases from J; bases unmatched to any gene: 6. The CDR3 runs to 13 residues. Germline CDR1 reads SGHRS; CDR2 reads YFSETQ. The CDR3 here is CASTEDRAETQYF. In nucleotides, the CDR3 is TGCGCCAGCACCGAGGACAGGGCGGAGACCCAGTACTTC.

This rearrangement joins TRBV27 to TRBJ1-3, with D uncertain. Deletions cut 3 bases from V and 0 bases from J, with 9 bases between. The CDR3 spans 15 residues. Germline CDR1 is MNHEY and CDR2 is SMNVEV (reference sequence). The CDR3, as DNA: TGTGCCAGCAGTTTTTCACACGTCTCTGGAAACACCATATATTTT. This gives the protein CASSFSHVSGNTIYF.

CDR3 residues: CAWSPSSRVNEKLFF. The CDR3 nucleotides are TGTGCCTGGAGCCCGTCTTCCAGGGTAAATGAAAAACTGTTTTTT. The chain carries TRBV30 and TRBJ1-4; weak D call: TRBD1 (5 bases). Between the trimmed V and J ends, which lost 3 bases and 5 bases, there was a span of 16 bases. The CDR3 covers 15 residues. Germline V gene lookup returns CDR1 GTSNPN and CDR2 SVGIG (reference sequence).

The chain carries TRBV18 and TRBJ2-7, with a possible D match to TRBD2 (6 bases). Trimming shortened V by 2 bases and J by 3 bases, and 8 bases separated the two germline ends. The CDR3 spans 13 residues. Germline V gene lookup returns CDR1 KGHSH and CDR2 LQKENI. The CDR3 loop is CASSPGRIYEQYF. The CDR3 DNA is TGTGCCAGCTCACCAGGGAGGATCTACGAGCAGTACTTC.

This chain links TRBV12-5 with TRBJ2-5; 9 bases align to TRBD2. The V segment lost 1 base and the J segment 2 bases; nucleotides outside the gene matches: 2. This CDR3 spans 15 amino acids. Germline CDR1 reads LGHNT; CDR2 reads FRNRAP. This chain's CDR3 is CASGLGLAVQETQYF. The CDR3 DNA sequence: TGTGCTAGTGGTTTGGGACTAGCGGTTCAAGAGACCCAGTACTTC.

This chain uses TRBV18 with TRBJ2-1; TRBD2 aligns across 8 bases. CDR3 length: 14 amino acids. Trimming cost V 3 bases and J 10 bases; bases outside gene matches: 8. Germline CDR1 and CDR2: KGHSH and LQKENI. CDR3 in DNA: TGTGCCAGCTCACCCGGACTAGCAGAAGTAGAGCAGTTCTTC. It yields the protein CASSPGLAEVEQFF.

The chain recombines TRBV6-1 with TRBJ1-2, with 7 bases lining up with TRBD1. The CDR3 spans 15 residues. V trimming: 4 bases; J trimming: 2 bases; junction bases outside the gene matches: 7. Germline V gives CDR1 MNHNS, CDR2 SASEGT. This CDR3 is CASSALQGNNYGYTF. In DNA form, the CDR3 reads TGTGCCAGCAGTGCCCTACAGGGGAACAACTATGGCTACACCTTC.

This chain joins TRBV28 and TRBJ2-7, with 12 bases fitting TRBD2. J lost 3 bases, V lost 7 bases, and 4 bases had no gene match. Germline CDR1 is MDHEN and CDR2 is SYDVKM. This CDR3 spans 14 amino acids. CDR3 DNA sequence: TGTGCCAGCAAAGAGGGACTAGCGGGCTACGAGCAGTACTTC. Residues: CASKEGLAGYEQYF.

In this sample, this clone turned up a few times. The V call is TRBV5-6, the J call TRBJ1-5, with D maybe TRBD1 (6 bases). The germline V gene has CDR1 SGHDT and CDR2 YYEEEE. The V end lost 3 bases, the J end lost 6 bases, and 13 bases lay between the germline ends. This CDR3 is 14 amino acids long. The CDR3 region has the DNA TGTGCCAGCAGCTCAACAGGGTCTCCTCAGCCCCAGCATTTT. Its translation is CASSSTGSPQPQHF.

This CDR3 is CASSSDRGRAGANVLTF. For the CDR3, the DNA is TGCGCCAGCAGCTCTGACAGGGGGCGCGCTGGGGCCAACGTCCTGACTTTC. This chain uses TRBV5-1 with TRBJ2-6; TRBD1 matches 10 bases. The CDR3 extends over 17 amino acids. Germline V gene sequence: CDR1 SGHRS, CDR2 YFSETQ. V trimming: 3 bases; J trimming: 2 bases; junction bases outside the gene matches: 5.

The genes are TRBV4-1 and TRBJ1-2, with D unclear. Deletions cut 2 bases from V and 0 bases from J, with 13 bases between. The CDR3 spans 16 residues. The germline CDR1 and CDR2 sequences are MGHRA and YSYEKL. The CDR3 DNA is TGCGCCAGCAGCCAATTCGGGGATATCCCTAACTATGGCTACACCTTC. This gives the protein CASSQFGDIPNYGYTF.

CDR3 residues: CASSHSPGTSDVVYEQYF. CDR3 sequence (DNA): TGTGCCAGCAGCCACAGTCCCGGGACTTCCGATGTTGTGTACGAGCAGTACTTC. The genes are TRBV16 and TRBJ2-7, with TRBD2 as a possible D gene (6 bases). The CDR3 is 18 residues long. The germline V gene encodes CDR1 KGHSY and CDR2 FQNENV. The V end was cut by 3 bases, the J end by 4 bases, with 25 bases between.

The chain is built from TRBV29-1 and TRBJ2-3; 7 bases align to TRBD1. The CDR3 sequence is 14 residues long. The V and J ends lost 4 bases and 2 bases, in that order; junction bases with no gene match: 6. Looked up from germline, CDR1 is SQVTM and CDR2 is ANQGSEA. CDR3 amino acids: CSVGRTGVTDTQYF. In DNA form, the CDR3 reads TGCAGCGTTGGAAGAACAGGGGTCACAGATACGCAGTATTTT.

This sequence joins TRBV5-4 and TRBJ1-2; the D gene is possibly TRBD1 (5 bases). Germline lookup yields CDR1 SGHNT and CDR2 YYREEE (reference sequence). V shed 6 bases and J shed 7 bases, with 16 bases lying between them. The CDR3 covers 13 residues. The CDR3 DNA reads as TGTGCCAGCACCGCCTGGCGGCAGGGTGGCTACACCTTC. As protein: CASTAWRQGGYTF.

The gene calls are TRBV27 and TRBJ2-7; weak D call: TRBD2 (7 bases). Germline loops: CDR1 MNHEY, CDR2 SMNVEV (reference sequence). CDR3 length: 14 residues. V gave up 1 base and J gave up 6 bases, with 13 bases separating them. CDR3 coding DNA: TGTGCCAGCAGTTTATTTCGGGGGGCAAGCGAGCAGTACTTC. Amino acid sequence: CASSLFRGASEQYF.

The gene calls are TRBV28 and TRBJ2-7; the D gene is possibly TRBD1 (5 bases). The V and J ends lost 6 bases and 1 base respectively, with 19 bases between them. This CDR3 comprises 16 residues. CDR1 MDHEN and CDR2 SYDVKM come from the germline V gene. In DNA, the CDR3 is TGTGCCAGCAGCCCACCCCAAAAGGGGCTTTCCTACGAGCAGTACTTC. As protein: CASSPPQKGLSYEQYF.

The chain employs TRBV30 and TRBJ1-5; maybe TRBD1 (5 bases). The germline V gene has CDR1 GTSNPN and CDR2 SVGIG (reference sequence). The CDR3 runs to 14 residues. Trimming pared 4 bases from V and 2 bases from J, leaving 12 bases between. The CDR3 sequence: CAWNGGGGNQPQHF. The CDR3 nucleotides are TGTGCCTGGAACGGGGGAGGGGGCAATCAGCCCCAGCATTTT.

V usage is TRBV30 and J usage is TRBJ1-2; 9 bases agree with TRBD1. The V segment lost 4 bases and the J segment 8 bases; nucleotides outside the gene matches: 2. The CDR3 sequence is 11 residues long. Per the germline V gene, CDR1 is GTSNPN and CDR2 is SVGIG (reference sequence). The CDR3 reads CAWTTGGGYTF. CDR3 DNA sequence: TGTGCCTGGACGACAGGGGGAGGCTACACCTTC.

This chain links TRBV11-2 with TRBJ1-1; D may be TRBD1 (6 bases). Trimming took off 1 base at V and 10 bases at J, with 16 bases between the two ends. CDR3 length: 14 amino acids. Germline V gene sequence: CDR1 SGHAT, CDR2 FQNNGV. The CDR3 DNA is TGTGCCAGCAGCTTAGGGGTCCCCAGGGGTGTAGCTTTCTTT. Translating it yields CASSLGVPRGVAFF.

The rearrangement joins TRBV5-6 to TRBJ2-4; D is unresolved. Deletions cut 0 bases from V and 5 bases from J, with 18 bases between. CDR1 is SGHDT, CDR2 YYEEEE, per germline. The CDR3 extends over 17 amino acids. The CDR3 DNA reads TGTGCCAGCAGCTTGGGAGTTGGTCCTTCCCGAGAAAACATTCAGTACTTC. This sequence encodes CASSLGVGPSRENIQYF.

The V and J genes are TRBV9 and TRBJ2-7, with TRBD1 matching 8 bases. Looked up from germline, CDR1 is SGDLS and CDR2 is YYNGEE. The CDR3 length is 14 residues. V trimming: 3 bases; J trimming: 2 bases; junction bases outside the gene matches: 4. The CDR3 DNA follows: TGTGCCAGCAGCGCAACGGGACAGGCCTACGAGCAGTACTTC. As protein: CASSATGQAYEQYF.